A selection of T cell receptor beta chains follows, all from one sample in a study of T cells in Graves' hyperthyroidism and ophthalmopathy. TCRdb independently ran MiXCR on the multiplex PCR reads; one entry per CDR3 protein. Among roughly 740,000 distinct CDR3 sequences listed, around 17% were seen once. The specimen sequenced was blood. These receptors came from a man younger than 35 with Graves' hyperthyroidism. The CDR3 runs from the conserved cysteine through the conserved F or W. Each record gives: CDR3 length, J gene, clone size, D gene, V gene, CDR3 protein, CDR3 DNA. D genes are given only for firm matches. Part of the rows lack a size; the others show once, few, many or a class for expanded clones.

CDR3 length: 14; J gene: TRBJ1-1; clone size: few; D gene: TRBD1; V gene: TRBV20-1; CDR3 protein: CSARTGGTITEAFF; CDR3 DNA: TGCAGTGCTCGGACAGGGGGAACCATTACTGAAGCTTTCTTT
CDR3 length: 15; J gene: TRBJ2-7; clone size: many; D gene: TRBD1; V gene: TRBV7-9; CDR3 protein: CASSLLTGGFNEQYF; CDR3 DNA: TGTGCCAGCAGCTTACTGACAGGGGGCTTTAACGAGCAGTACTTC
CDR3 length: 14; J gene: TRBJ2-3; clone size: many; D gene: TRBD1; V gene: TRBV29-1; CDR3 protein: CSTAGQGGTDTQYF; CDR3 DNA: TGCAGCACGGCCGGACAGGGCGGCACAGATACGCAGTATTTT
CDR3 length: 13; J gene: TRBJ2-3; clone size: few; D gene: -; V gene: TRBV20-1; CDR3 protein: CSARDVGEDTQYF; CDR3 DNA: TGCAGTGCTAGAGATGTCGGGGAAGATACGCAGTATTTT
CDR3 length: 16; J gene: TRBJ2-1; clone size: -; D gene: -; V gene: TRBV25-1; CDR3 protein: CASSGRRSTNFNEQFF; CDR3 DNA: TGTGCCAGCAGTGGACGGAGAAGCACAAACTTCAATGAGCAGTTCTTC
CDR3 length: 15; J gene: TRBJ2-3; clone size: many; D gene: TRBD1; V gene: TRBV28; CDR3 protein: CASSSGQGVKDTQYF; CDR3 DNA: TGTGCCAGCAGCTCGGGACAGGGGGTTAAAGATACGCAGTATTTT
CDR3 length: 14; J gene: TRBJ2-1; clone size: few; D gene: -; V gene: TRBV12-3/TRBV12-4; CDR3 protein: CASSLKVPFDEQFF; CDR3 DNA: TGTGCCAGCAGTTTAAAGGTACCATTTGATGAGCAGTTCTTC
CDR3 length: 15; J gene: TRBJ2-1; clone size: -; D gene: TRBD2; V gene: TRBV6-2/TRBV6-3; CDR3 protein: CASSAGTSGSLWQFF; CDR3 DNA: TGTGCCAGCAGCGCCGGGACTAGCGGGAGTCTTTGGCAGTTCTTC
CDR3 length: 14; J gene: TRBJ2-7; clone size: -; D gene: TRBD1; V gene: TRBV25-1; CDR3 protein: CASRGTGVSHEQYF; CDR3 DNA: TGTGCCAGCAGGGGAACAGGGGTCTCCCACGAGCAGTACTTC
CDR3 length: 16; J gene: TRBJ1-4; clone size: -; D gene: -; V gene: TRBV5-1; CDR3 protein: CASSLAGTGRNEKLFF; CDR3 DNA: TGCGCCAGCAGCTTGGCCGGCACAGGCCGGAATGAAAAACTGTTTTTT
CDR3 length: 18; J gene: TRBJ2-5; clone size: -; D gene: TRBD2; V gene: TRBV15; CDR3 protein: CATSSRLAGMGPQETQYF; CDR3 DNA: TGTGCCACCAGCAGCCGTCTAGCGGGAATGGGACCCCAAGAGACCCAGTACTTC
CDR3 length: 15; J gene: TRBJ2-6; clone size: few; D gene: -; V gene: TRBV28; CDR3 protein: CASTPPLSGANVLTF; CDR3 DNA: TGTGCCAGCACCCCCCCGCTCTCTGGGGCCAACGTCCTGACTTTC
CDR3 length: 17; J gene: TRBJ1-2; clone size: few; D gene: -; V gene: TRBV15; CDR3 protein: CATSRGGRGQGNYGYTF; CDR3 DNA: TGTGCCACCAGCAGAGGAGGAAGGGGTCAGGGCAACTATGGCTACACCTTC
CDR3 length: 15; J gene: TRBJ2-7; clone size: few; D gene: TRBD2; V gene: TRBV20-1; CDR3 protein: CSAPGLAGGIDEQYF; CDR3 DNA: TGCAGTGCTCCGGGACTAGCGGGAGGCATAGACGAGCAGTACTTC
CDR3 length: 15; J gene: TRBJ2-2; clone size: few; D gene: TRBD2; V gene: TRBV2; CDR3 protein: CASSSGSKNTGELFF; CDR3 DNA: TGTGCCAGCAGTAGCGGGAGTAAGAACACCGGGGAGCTGTTTTTT
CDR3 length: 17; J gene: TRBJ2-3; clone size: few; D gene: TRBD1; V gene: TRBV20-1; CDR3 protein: CSARPLDRAMGADTQYF; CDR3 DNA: TGCAGTGCTAGACCCCTGGACAGGGCGATGGGAGCAGATACGCAGTATTTT
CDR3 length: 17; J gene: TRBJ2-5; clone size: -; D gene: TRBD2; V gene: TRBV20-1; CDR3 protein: CSATGTSGRKSQETQYF; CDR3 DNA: TGCAGTGCGACCGGGACTAGCGGGAGGAAGAGCCAAGAGACCCAGTACTTC
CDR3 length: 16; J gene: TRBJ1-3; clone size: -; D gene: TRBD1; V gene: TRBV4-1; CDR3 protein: CASSEPGTGPGNTIYF; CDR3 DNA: TGCGCCAGCAGCGAGCCCGGGACAGGGCCTGGAAACACCATATATTTT
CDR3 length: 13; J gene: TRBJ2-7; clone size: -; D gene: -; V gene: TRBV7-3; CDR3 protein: CASSLEQGYEQYF; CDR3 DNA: TGTGCCAGCAGCTTAGAGCAGGGCTACGAGCAGTACTTC
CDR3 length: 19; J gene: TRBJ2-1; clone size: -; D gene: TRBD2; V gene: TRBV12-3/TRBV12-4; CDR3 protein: CASSLSVVNSGASGRKQFF; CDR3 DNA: TGTGCCAGCAGTTTAAGTGTTGTGAATTCGGGGGCTAGCGGGAGAAAGCAGTTCTTC
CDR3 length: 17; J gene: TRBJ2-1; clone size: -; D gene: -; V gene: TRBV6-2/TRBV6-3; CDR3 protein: CASSYGFGRSSYNEQFF; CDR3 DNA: TGTGCCAGCAGTTACGGGTTCGGGCGTTCCTCCTACAATGAGCAGTTCTTC
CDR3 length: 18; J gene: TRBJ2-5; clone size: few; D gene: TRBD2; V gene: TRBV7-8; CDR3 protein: CASSLSLTSGGYQETQYF; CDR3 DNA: TGTGCCAGCAGCTTAAGTCTGACTAGCGGGGGCTATCAAGAGACCCAGTACTTC
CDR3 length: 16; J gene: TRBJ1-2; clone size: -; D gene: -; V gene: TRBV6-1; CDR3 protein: CASSAIWDEAYSGYTF; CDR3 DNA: TGTGCCAGCAGTGCTATTTGGGACGAAGCATATAGTGGCTACACCTTC
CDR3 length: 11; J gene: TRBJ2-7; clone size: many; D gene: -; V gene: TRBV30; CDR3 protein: CAWTRMGEQYF; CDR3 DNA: TGTGCCTGGACTAGAATGGGCGAGCAGTACTTC
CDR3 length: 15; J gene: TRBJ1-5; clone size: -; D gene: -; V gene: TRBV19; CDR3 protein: CASSIRVHSNQPQHF; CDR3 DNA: TGTGCCAGTAGTATCAGGGTCCATAGCAATCAGCCCCAGCATTTT
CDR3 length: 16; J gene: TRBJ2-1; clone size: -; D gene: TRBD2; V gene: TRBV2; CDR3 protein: CASRDTLAGVFREQFF; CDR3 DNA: TGTGCCAGCAGGGATACTCTAGCGGGAGTTTTCCGTGAGCAGTTCTTC
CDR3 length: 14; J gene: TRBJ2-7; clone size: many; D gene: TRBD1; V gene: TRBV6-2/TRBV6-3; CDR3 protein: CASSLRDRVDEQYF; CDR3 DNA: TGTGCCAGCAGTCTCCGGGACAGGGTCGACGAGCAGTACTTC
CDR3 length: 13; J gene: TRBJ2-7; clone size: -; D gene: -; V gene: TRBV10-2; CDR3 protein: CASSEDRTYEQYF; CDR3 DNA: TGCGCCAGCAGTGAGGACAGGACCTACGAGCAGTACTTC
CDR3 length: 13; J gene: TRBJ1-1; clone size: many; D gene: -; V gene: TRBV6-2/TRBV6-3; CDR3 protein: CASTRESNTEAFF; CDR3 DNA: TGTGCCAGCACCCGAGAGAGCAACACTGAAGCTTTCTTT
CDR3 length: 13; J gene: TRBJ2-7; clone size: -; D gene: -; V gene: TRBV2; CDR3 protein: CASSGGPEGEQYF; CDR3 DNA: TGTGCCAGCAGTGGGGGTCCTGAGGGCGAGCAGTACTTC
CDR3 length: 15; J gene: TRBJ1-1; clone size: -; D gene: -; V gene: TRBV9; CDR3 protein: CASSVEGERDTEAFF; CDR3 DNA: TGTGCCAGCAGCGTAGAAGGGGAGAGGGACACTGAAGCTTTCTTT
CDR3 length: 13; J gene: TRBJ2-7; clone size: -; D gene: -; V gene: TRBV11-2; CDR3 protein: CASSLHNGHEQYF; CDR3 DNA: TGTGCCAGCAGCCTTCACAACGGCCACGAGCAGTACTTC
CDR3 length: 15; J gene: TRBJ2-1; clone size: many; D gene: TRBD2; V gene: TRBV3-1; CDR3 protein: CASSQDAGGYNEQFF; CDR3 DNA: TGTGCCAGCAGCCAAGATGCGGGAGGCTACAATGAGCAGTTCTTC
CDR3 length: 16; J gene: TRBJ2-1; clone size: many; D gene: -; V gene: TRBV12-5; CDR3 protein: CASGPTEGRSYNEQFF; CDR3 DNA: TGTGCTAGTGGACCCACAGAGGGGCGCTCCTACAATGAGCAGTTCTTC
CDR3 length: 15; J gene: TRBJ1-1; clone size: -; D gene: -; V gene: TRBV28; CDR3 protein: CASSLLGEGDTEAFF; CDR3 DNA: TGTGCCAGCAGTTTATTGGGGGAAGGAGACACTGAAGCTTTCTTT
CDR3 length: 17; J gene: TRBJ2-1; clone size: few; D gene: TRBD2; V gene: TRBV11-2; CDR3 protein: CASSLRSVAGKLGEQFF; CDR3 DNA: TGTGCCAGCAGCTTAAGGAGTGTAGCGGGGAAGTTAGGGGAGCAGTTCTTC
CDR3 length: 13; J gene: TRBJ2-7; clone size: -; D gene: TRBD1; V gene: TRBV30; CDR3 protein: CAWAGTASYEQYF; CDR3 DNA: TGTGCCTGGGCCGGGACAGCCTCCTACGAGCAGTACTTC
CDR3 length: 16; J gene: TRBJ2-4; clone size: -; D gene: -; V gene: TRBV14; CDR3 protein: CASSRAGLVAKNIQYF; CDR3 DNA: TGTGCCAGCAGCCGAGCAGGGTTGGTAGCCAAAAACATTCAGTACTTC
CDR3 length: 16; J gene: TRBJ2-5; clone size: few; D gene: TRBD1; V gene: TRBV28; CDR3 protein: CASSLYRTGGLETQYF; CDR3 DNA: TGTGCCAGCAGTTTATATAGGACAGGGGGTTTGGAGACCCAGTACTTC
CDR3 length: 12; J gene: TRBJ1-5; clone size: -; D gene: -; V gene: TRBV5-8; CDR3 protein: CATGRRNQPQHF; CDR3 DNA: TGTGCAACCGGACGGCGCAATCAGCCCCAGCATTTT
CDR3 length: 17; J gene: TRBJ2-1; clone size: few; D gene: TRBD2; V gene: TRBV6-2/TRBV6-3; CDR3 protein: CASSYLALADITAEQFF; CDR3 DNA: TGTGCCAGCAGTTATCTGGCACTAGCGGACATAACGGCTGAGCAGTTCTTC
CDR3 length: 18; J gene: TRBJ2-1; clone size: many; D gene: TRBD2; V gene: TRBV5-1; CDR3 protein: CASSPLAGVTPPNNEQFF; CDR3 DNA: TGCGCCAGCAGTCCATTAGCGGGAGTTACGCCTCCTAACAATGAGCAATTCTTC
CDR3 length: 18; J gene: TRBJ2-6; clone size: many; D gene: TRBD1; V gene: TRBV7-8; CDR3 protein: CASSLRRTGPSGANVLTF; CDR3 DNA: TGTGCCAGCAGCTTACGTCGGACAGGGCCGTCTGGGGCCAACGTCCTGACTTTC
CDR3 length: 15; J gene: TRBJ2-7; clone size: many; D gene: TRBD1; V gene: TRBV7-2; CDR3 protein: CASSQLPGQGYEQYF; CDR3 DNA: TGTGCCAGCAGCCAACTCCCGGGACAGGGATACGAGCAGTACTTC
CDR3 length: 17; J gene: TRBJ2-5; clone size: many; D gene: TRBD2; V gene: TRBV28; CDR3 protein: CASSRPPGEGYQETQYF; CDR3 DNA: TGTGCCAGCAGTCGTCCGCCGGGGGAGGGGTACCAAGAGACCCAGTACTTC
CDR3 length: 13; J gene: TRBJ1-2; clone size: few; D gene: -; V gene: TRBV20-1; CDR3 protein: CSARDQGQYGYTF; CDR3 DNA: TGCAGTGCTAGAGATCAAGGACAGTATGGCTACACCTTC